This T cell receptor (beta chain) was sequenced during a study of human T cells and chemical hapten exposure. Germline-derived CDR1 and CDR2 are DFQATT and SNEGSKA (reference sequence). CDR3 length equals 16 residues. Unmatched junction bases numbered 9, after V lost 0 bases and J lost 5 bases. From the RACE reads, TCRdb called clonotypes with MiXCR, one entry per CDR3 protein. Of 35,000 to 45,000 distinct CDR3 sequences in the sample, around 9% were seen once. This clonotype was picked up many times. The time point denotes: patch test 2, 6 weeks after DPC sensitization. As to treatment: therapeutic diphenylcyclopropenone sensitization with weekly scalp DPC.

The genes are TRBV20-1 and TRBJ2-2; 7 bases agree with TRBD1. The sequences come from whole blood, collected in connection with sensitization to the hapten diphenylcyclopropenone (DPC). The receptor was isolated from a woman aged 40 to 55 with alopecia areata. Some clones in this sample may be carry-over from other donors' samples. DNA for the CDR3: TGCAGTGCTAGAGATTCGACAGGGCCAGAGACCGGGGAGCTGTTTTTT. Amino acid sequence: CSARDSTGPETGELFF.